This entry lists 2 T cell receptor beta chains sequenced from one sample in a study of CD8 T cells in Susac syndrome (dated by TCRdb to about 2019). The library came from the immunoSEQ multiplex PCR assay. RNA was extracted using the RNeasy kit, and about 0.5 to 1 ug of the RNA was reverse transcribed with random hexamers. TCRdb passed the public sequencing reads through fastp at Q25 and MiXCR, retaining productive beta sequences. For every CDR3 protein sequence, its rows merge into one entry that carries the most common genes and DNA. This sample gives 120,000 to 150,000 distinct CDR3 sequences in total; roughly 96% of them show up just once. The top ten clones comprise over 0.1% of the sample. What was sequenced was CD4+ T cells from PBMCs. Receptors originate from a human donor with multiple sclerosis.

The chain uses TRBV5-1 and TRBJ1-5; no clear D. The length of the CDR3 is 15 residues. The V end was cut by 0 bases, the J end by 0 bases, with 7 bases between. The germline gives CDR1 SGHRS, CDR2 YFSETQ. CDR3 bases: TGCGCCAGCAGCTTGGACGGGGATAGCAATCAGCCCCAGCATTTT. Its translation: CASSLDGDSNQPQHF.

The chain carries TRBV30 and TRBJ1-1; D is possibly TRBD1 (5 bases). Trimming took 2 bases from V and 1 from J, leaving 8 bases between them. Germline loops: CDR1 GTSNPN, CDR2 SVGIG (reference sequence). The CDR3 extends over 13 amino acids. The CDR3 DNA reads as TGTGCCTGGAGTCGAGGGACGAACACTGAAGCTTTCTTT. It is translated as CAWSRGTNTEAFF.